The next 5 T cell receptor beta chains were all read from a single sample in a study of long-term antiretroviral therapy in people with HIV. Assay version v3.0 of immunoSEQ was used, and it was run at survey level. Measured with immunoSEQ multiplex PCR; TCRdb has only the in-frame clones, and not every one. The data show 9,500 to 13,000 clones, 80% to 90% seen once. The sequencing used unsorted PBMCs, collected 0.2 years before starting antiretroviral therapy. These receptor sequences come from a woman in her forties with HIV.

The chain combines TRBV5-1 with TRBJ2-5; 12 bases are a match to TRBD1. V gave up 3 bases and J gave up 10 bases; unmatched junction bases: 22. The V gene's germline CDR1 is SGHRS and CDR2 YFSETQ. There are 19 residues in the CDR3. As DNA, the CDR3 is TGCGCCAGCAGCTCACCGGGACAGGGGGCGGTTTTCCAAGAAGGTGGCCAGTACTTC. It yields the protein CASSSPGQGAVFQEGGQYF.

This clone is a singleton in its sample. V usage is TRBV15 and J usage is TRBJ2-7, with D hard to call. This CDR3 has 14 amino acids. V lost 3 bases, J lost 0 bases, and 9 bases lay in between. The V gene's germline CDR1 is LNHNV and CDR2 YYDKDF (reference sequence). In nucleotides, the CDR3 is TGTGCCACCAGCAGGGAACTGATCTCCTACGAGCAGTACTTC. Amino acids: CATSRELISYEQYF. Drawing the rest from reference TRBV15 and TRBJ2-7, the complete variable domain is DAMVIQNPRYQVTQFGKPVTLSCSQTLNHNVMYWYQQKSSQAPKLLFHYYDKDFNNEADTPDNFQSRRPNTSFCFLDIRSPGLGDTAMYLCATSRELISYEQYFGPGTRLTVT.

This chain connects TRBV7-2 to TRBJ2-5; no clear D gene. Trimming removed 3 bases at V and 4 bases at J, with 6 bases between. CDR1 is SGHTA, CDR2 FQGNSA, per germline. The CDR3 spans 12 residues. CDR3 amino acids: CASSFSLETQYF. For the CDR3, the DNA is TGTGCCAGCAGCTTTTCCCTAGAGACCCAGTACTTC.

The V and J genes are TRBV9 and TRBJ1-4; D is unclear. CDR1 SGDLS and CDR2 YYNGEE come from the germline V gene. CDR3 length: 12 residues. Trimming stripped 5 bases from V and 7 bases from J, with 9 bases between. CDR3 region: CASSPGSEKLFF. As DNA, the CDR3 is TGTGCCAGCAGTCCAGGAAGTGAAAAACTGTTTTTT.

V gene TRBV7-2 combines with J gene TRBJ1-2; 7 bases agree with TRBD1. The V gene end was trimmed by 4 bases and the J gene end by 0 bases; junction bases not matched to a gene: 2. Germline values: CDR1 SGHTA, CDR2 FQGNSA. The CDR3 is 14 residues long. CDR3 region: CASSWDRANYGYTF. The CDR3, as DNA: TGTGCCAGCAGCTGGGACAGAGCTAACTATGGCTACACCTTC.